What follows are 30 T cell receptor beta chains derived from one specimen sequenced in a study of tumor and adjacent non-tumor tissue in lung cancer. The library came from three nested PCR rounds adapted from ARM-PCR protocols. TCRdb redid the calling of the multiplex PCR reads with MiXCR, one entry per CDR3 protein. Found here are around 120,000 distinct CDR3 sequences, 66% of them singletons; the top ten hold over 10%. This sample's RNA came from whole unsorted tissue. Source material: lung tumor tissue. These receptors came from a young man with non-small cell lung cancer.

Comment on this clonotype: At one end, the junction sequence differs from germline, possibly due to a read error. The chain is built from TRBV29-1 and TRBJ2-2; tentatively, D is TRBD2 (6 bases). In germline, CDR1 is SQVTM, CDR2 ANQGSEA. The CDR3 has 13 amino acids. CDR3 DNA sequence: TGCAGCGTTGCAATTGTGGGCGGCGGGGAACTGTTTTTT. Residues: CSVAIVGGGELFF.

The CDR3 reads CASSPGGGRIAFF. The CDR3 coding sequence is TGTGCCAGTAGCCCGGGGGGGGGTCGAATCGCTTTCTTT. This chain uses TRBV11-2 with TRBJ1-1; a weak D match, TRBD1 (5 bases). There are 13 residues in the CDR3. V was clipped by 9 bases and J by 11 bases, with 22 bases between them. Germline CDR1 and CDR2: SGHAT and FQNNGV.

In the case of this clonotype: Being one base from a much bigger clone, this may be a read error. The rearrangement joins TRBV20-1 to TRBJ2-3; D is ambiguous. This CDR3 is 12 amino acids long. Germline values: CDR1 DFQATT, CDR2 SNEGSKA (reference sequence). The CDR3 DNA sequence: TGCAGTGCTAGAGATAGGGCAGATACGCACTATTTT. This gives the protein CSARDRADTHYF.

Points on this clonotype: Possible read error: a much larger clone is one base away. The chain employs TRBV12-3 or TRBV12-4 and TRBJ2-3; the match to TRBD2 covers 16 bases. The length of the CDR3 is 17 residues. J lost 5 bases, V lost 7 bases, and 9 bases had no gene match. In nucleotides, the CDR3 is TGTGCCAGCAATATCGGGACTAGCGGGGGGGCATTAGATACGCAGTATTTT. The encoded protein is CASNIGTSGGALDTQYF.

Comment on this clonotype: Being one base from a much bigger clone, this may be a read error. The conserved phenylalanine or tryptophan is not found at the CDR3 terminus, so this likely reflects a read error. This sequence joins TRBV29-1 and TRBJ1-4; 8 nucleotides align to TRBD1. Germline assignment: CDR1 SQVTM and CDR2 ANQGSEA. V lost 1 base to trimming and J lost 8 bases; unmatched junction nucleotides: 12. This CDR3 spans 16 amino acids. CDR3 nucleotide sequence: TGCAGCGTTGAAGGCCCGCAGGGGGCCGGTGGAGAAAAACTGTTTGTT. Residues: CSVEGPQGAGGEKLFV.

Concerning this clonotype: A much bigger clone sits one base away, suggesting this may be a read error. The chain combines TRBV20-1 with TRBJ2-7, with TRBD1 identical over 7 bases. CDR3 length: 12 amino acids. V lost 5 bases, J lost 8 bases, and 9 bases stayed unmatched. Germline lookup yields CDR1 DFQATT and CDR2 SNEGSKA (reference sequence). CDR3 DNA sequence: TGCAGTGCTTCAGACAGGGTCGACAAGCAGTACTTC. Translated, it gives CSASDRVDKQYF.

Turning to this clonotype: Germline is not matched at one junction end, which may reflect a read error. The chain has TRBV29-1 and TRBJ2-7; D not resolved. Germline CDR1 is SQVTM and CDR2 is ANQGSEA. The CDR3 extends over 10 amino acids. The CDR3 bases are TGCAGCGTAATTCAGAACGAGCAGTACTTT. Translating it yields CSVIQNEQYF.

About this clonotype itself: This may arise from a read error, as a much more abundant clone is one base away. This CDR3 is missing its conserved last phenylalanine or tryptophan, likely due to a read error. CDR3 coding DNA: TGTGCCAGCAGGAGACTAGCGGGTACCTACGAGCAGTACTTA. It yields the protein CASRRLAGTYEQYL. The gene calls are TRBV6-2 or TRBV6-3 and TRBJ2-7, with 10 bases matching TRBD2. CDR3 size: 14 residues. CDR1 and CDR2 from the germline V gene are MNHEY and SVGEGT. V lost 6 bases, J lost 2 bases, and 4 bases stayed unmatched.

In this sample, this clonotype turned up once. The DNA for the CDR3 is TGTGTCAGTACTCCAAATAGGGGTGTTAATGAAAAACTGTTTTTT. It specifies CVSTPNRGVNEKLFF. The chain has TRBV6-6 and TRBJ1-4, with D perhaps matching TRBD1 (5 bases). The germline V gene has CDR1 MNHNY and CDR2 SVGAGI (reference sequence). The CDR3 is made up of 15 amino acids.

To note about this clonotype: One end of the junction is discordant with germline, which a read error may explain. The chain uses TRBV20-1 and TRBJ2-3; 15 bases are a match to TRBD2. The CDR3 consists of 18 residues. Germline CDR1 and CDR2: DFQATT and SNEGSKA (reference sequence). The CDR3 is CSTPGLAGGFKGTDTQYF. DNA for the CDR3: TGCAGTACCCCAGGACTAGCGGGAGGGTTTAAGGGCACAGATACACAGTATTTT.

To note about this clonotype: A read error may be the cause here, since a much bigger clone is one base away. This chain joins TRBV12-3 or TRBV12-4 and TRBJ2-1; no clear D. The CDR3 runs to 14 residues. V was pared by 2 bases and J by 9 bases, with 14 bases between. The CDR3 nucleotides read TGTGCCAGCAGTTTATCCTCCAGTGATGCTGAGCAGTTCTTC. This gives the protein CASSLSSSDAEQFF.

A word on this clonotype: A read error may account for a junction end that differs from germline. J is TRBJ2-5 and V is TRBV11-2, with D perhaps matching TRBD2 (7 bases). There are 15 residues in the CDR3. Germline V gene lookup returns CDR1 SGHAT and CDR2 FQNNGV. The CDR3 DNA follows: TGTGCCAGTAGCCAGTCCCGGGGGGCCCAAGAGACCCAGAACTTC. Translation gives CASSQSRGAQETQNF. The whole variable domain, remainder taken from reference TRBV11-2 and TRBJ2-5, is EAGVAQSPRYKIIEKRQSVAFWCNPISGHATLYWYQQILGQGPKLLIQFQNNGVVDDSQLPKDRFSAERLKGVDSTLKIQPAKLEDSAVYLCASSQSRGAQETQNFGPGTRLLVL.

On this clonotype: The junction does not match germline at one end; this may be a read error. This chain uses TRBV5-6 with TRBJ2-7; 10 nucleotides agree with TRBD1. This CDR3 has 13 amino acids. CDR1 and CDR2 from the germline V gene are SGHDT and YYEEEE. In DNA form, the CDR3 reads TGTGCCAGCAGCCTGGGACAGGGGAATGAGCAGCACTTC. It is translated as CASSLGQGNEQHF.

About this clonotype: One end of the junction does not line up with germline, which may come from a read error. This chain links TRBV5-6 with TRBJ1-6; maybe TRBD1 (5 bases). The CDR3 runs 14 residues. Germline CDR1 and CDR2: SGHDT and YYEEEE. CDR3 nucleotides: TGTGCCAGCAGCTCGACAGCCGGTAATTTACCCCTCCACTTT. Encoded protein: CASSSTAGNLPLHF. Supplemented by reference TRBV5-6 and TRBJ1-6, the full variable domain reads DAGVTQSPTHLIKTRGQQVTLRCSPKSGHDTVSWYQQALGQGPQFIFQYYEEEERQRGNFPDRFSGHQFPNYSSELNVNALLLGDSALYLCASSSTAGNLPLHFGNGTRLTVT.

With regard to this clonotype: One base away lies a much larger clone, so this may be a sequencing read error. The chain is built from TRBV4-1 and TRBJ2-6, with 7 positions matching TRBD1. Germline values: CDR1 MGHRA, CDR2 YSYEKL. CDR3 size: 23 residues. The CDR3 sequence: CASSPSGAAKIGTDDSGANVPTF. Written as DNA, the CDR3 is TGCGCCAGCAGCCCCTCAGGGGCTGCCAAGATCGGGACAGACGACTCTGGGGCCAACGTCCCGACTTTC.

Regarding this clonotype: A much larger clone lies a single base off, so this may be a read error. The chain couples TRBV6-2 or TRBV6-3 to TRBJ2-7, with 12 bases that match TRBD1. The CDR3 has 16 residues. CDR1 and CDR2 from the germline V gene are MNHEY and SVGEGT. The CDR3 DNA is TGTGCCAGCAGTTACGTCGGGACAGGGGGCTCCTACGAGCAGTGCTTC. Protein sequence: CASSYVGTGGSYEQCF.

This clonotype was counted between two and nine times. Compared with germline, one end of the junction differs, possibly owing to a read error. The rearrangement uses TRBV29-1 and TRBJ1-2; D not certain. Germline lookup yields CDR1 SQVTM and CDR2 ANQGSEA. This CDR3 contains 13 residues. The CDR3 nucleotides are TGCAGCGTGGACTATACAAGTTACTATGACTACACCTTC. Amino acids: CSVDYTSYYDYTF. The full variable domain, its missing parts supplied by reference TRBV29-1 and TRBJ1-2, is SAVISQKPSRDICQRGTSLTIQCQVDSQVTMMFWYRQQPGQSLTLIATANQGSEATYESGFVIDKFPISRPNLTFSTLTVSNMSPEDSSIYLCSVDYTSYYDYTFGSGTRLTVV.

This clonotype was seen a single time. The CDR3 here is CASNAGGADTQYF. The CDR3 DNA reads TGCGCCAGCAACGCAGGGGGCGCGGATACGCAGTATTTT. The gene calls are TRBV5-1 and TRBJ2-3; TRBD1 aligns across 8 bases. This CDR3 spans 13 amino acids. Germline CDR1 reads SGHRS; CDR2 reads YFSETQ. The V segment lost 6 bases and the J segment 6 bases; nucleotides outside the gene matches: 6. Full variable domain (missing parts from reference TRBV5-1 and TRBJ2-3): KAGVTQTPRYLIKTRGQQVTLSCSPISGHRSVSWYQQTPGQGLQFLFEYFSETQRNKGNFPGRFSGRQFSNSRSEMNVSTLELGDSALYLCASNAGGADTQYFGPGTRLTVL.

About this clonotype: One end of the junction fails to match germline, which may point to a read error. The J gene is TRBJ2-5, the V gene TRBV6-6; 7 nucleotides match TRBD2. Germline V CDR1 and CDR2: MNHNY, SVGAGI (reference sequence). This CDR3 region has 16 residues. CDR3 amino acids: CASRTPGAGRGETPYF. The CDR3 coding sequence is TGTGCCAGCAGGACCCCCGGGGCAGGGAGGGGAGAGACCCCGTACTTC.

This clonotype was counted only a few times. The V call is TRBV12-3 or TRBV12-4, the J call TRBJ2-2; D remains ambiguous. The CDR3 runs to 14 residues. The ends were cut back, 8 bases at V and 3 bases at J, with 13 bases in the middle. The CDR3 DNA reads TGTGCCAGCGCCCCGGATCTTTACACCGGGGAGCTGTTTTTT. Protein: CASAPDLYTGELFF.

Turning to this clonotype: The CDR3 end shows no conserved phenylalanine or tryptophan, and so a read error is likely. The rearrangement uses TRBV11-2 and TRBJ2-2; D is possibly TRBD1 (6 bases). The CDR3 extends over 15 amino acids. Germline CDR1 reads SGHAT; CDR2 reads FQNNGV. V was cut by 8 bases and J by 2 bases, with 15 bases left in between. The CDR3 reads CASSKLGHNTGELFI. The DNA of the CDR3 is TGTGCCAGCTCAAAACTGGGACACAACACCGGGGAGCTGTTTATT.

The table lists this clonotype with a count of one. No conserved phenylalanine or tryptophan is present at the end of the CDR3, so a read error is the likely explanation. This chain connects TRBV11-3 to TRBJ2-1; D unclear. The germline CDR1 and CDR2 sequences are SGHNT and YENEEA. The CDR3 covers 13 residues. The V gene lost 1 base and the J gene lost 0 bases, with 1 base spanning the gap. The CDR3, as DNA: TGTGCCAGCAGCTTAGTCTCCTACAATGAGCAGTTCCTC. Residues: CASSLVSYNEQFL.

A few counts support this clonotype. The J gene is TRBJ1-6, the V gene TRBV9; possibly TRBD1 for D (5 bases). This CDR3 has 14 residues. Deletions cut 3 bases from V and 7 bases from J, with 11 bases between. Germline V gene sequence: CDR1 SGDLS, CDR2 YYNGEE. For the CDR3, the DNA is TGTGCCAGCAGCGGAGGGTGGGGGAATTCACCCCTCCACTTT. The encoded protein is CASSGGWGNSPLHF.

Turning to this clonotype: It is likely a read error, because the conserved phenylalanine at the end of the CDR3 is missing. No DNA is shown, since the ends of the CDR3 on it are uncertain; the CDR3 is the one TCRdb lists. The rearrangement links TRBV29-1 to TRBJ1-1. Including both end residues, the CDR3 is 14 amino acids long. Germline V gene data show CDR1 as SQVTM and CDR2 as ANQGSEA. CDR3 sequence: CSVESGSGSTEALL.

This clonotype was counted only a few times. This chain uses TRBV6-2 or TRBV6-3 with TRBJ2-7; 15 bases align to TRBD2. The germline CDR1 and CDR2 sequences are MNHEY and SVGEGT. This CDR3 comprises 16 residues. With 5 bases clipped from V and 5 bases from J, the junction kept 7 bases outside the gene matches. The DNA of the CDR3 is TGTGCCAGCAGTCACCCGGGACTAGCGGGAGGCCACGAGCAGTACTTC. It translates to CASSHPGLAGGHEQYF.

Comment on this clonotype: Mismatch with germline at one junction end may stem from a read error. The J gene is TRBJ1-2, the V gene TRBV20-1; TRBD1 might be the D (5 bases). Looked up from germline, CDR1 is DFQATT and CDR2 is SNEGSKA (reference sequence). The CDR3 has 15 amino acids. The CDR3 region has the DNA TGCAGTGCTAGAGATCGGGCGGGACCCCCCTATGGCTACATCTTC. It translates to CSARDRAGPPYGYIF.

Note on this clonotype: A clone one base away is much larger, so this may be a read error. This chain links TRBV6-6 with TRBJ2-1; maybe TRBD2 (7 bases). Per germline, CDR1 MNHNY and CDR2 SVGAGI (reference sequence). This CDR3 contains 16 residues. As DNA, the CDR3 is TGTACCAGCAGCCAAGCAGGGGCTAGCGGTTACAATGAGCAGTTCTTC. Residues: CTSSQAGASGYNEQFF.

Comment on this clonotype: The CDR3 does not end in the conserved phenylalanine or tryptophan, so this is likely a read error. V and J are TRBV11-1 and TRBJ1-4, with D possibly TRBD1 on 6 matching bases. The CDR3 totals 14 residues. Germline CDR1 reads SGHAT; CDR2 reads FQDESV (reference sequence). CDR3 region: CACSLDVGGGGLFL. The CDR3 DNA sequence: TGTGCCTGCAGCCTGGATGTCGGGGGCGGGGGACTGTTTCTT.

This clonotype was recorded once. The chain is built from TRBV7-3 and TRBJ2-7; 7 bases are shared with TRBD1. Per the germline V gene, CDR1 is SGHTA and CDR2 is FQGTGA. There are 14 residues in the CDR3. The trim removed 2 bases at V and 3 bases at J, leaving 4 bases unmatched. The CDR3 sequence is CASSLSGQCYEQYF. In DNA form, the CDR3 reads TGTGCCAGCAGCTTATCGGGACAGTGCTACGAGCAGTACTTC.

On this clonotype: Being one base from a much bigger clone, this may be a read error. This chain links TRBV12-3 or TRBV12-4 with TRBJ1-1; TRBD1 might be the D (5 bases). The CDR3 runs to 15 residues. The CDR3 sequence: CVSSLWGTGNTEAFF. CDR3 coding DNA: TGTGTCAGCAGCCTCTGGGGGACGGGGAACACTGAAGCTTTCTTT.